The 11 T cell receptor beta chains in this list originate from one sample, sequenced in a study of T cell responses to AZD1222 COVID-19 vaccine. Sequencing was performed with immunoSEQ multiplex PCR; in TCRdb, only in-frame clones are kept and a portion is missing. The sample has around 130,000 clones, 70% to 90% seen once. This specimen consisted of peripheral blood, obtained on day 0 of AZD1222 vaccination. These TCRs come from an adult in good health.

This clone was detected only a few times. The chain joins TRBV5-1 to TRBJ1-4; the D is unclear. The CDR3 has 14 residues. With 5 bases removed from V and 0 bases from J, the gap between germline ends came to 8 bases. Germline V gives CDR1 SGHRS, CDR2 YFSETQ. The chain's CDR3 is CASRTQATNEKLFF. CDR3 bases: TGCGCCAGCAGAACCCAAGCAACTAATGAAAAACTGTTTTTT.

CDR3 sequence: CASSIGGAQDYGYTF. CDR3 bases: TGTGCCAGTAGTATAGGTGGGGCGCAGGACTATGGCTACACCTTC. The V and J genes are TRBV19 and TRBJ1-2, with D possibly matching TRBD1 (5 bases). This CDR3 has 15 amino acids. Germline CDR1 LNHDA, CDR2 SQIVND (reference sequence). With 1 base removed from V and 3 bases from J, the gap between germline ends came to 12 bases.

CDR3 sequence (DNA): TGTGCCAGTAGTATATCCACCACCGGGACAGGGGGCCCTAACTATGGCTACACCTTC. This codes for CASSISTTGTGGPNYGYTF. The chain is built from TRBV19 and TRBJ1-2; 12 bases line up with TRBD1. CDR1 is LNHDA and CDR2 is SQIVND in the germline V gene (reference sequence). This CDR3 is 19 amino acids long. The V gene end was trimmed by 2 bases and the J gene end by 0 bases; junction bases not matched to a gene: 10.

In its sample, this clone was seen once. This rearrangement joins TRBV12-3 or TRBV12-4 to TRBJ1-2; 9 bases agree with TRBD1. This CDR3 is 13 amino acids long. The J segment lost 5 bases and the V segment lost 7 bases, leaving 5 bases of the junction unmatched. Written as DNA, the CDR3 is TGTGCCAGCATCCCGGGACAGGGTTATGGCTACACCTTC. This translates into CASIPGQGYGYTF.

V is TRBV21-1 and J is TRBJ1-5. TRBV21-1 is an annotated pseudogene. This CDR3 region has 18 residues. The CDR3 spells CASSNHGGGLDSNQPQHF. For the CDR3, the DNA is TGTGCCAGCAGCAACCATGGGGGGGGATTGGATAGCAATCAGCCCCAGCATTTT.

The rearrangement uses TRBV3-1 (or the pseudogene TRBV3-2) and TRBJ1-2; TRBD1 is a possible D gene (6 bases). From germline, CDR1 is LGHDT and CDR2 YNNKEL (reference sequence). The V end was cut by 6 bases, the J end by 7 bases, with 15 bases between. The CDR3 is 13 amino acids. The DNA for the CDR3 is TGTGCCAGCAGTCCTGGACAGATGGGTGGCTACACCTTC. This encodes CASSPGQMGGYTF.

The rearrangement joins TRBV7-3 to TRBJ2-7; D not certain. Deletions cut 5 bases from V and 4 bases from J, with 9 bases between. Looked up from germline, CDR1 is SGHTA and CDR2 is FQGTGA. There are 12 residues in the CDR3. CDR3 amino acids: CASSQRMYEQYF. The CDR3 DNA follows: TGTGCCAGCAGCCAGAGAATGTACGAGCAGTACTTC. Based on the CDR3 plus reference TRBV7-3 and TRBJ2-7, the full variable domain is GAGVSQTPSNKVTEKGKYVELRCDPISGHTALYWYRQSLGQGPEFLIYFQGTGAADDSGLPNDRFFAVRPEGSVSTLKIQRTERGDSAVYLCASSQRMYEQYFGPGTRLTVT.

V gene TRBV28 combines with J gene TRBJ2-7; either TRBD1 or TRBD2 may fit D (6 bases each). The CDR3 contains 16 residues. V shed 3 bases and J shed 3 bases, with 18 bases lying between them. The germline V gene has CDR1 MDHEN and CDR2 SYDVKM. CDR3 in amino acids: CASSFWYGGLLYEQYF. CDR3 in DNA: TGTGCCAGCAGTTTTTGGTACGGGGGCCTCCTCTACGAGCAGTACTTC.

The gene calls are TRBV7-9 and TRBJ2-1, with 12 bases identical to TRBD2. V lost 5 bases to trimming and J lost 9 bases; unmatched junction nucleotides: 11. CDR1 and CDR2 (germline): SEHNR, FQNEAQ (reference sequence). The CDR3 contains 16 residues. Here the CDR3 DNA reads TGTGCCAGCAGCAGGGGGAGACTAGCGGGAGTTAGTGAGCAGTTCTTC. Translation gives CASSRGRLAGVSEQFF. The full variable domain, with the rest looked up from reference TRBV7-9 and TRBJ2-1, is DTGVSQNPRHKITKRGQNVTFRCDPISEHNRLYWYRQTLGQGPEFLTYFQNEAQLEKSRLLSDRFSAERPKGSFSTLEIQRTEQGDSAMYLCASSRGRLAGVSEQFFGPGTRLTVL.

Remarks on this clone: Other DNA sequences from this sample encode an identical CDR3 as well. V is TRBV10-3 and J is TRBJ2-7; TRBD2 agrees at 8 bases. Per germline, CDR1 ENHRY and CDR2 SYGVKD. The trim removed 2 bases at V and 4 bases at J, leaving 7 bases unmatched. CDR3 length: 15 residues. The CDR3 loop reads CAISEGLAGGYEQYF. The CDR3 bases are TGTGCCATCAGTGAGGGGCTAGCGGGCGGATACGAGCAGTACTTC.

This chain uses TRBV5-1 with TRBJ1-5, with D unclear. V lost 2 bases and J lost 8, with 11 bases in between. In germline, CDR1 is SGHRS, CDR2 YFSETQ. The CDR3 covers 13 residues. The DNA for the CDR3 is TGCGCCAGCAGCTTATTCCCCGGAGAGCCCCAGCATTTT. It translates to CASSLFPGEPQHF. The full variable domain, rest sourced from reference TRBV5-1 and TRBJ1-5, is KAGVTQTPRYLIKTRGQQVTLSCSPISGHRSVSWYQQTPGQGLQFLFEYFSETQRNKGNFPGRFSGRQFSNSRSEMNVSTLELGDSALYLCASSLFPGEPQHFGDGTRLSIL.